The entry below gives a single TCR beta chain sequence along with its context. Its target is not known. This could be a read error, since a much larger clone is one nucleotide away. In germline, CDR1 is SQVTM, CDR2 ANQGSEA. The CDR3 totals 14 residues. V lost 3 bases to trimming and J lost 1 base, with 11 bases between them. Peripheral blood genomic DNA, not sorted cells or RNA, was the template. Multiplex touch-down PCR with TRB-A/B primers amplified rearranged V-D-J TRB sequences. TCRdb re-analysed the multiplex PCR reads in MiXCR, keeping a single row per CDR3 protein. In the table there are 9,900 or so distinct CDR3 sequences, less than 30% of which are singletons. This record belongs to a study of T cell repertoires in aging, cancer and after chemotherapy. Study-wide context: Approximately 10 million TCR reads were in the whole dataset. Study conclusions and caveats: Rebound thymic output was suggested by rising median generation probability during chemotherapy in each cancer cohort.

The clonotype was recovered from a human donor in good health. Sequenced input: blood. V usage is TRBV29-1 and J usage is TRBJ2-3; the D gene is possibly TRBD1 (6 bases). The CDR3 here is CSVETGTGTDTQYF. CDR3 DNA sequence: TGCAGCGTTGAGACAGGAACTGGCACAGATACGCAGTATTTT.